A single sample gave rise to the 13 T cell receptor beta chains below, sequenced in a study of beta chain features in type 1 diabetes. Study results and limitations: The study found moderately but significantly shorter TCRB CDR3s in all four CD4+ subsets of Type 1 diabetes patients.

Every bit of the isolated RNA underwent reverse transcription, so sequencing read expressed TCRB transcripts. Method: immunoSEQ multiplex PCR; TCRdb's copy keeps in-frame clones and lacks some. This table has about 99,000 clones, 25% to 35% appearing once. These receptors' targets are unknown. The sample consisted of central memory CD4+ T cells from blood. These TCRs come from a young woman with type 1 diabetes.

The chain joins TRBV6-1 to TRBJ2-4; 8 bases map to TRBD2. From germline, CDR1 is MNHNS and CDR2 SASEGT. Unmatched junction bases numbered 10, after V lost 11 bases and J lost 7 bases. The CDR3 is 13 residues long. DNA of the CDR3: TGTGCCTCCCAAAGCGGGAGCAGGAACATTCAGTACTTC. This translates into CASQSGSRNIQYF.

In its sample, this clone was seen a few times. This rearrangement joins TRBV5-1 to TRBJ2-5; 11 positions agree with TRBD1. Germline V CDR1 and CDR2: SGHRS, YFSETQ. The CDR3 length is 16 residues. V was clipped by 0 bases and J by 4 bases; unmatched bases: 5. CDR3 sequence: CASSLGGQGAAETQYF. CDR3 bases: TGCGCCAGCAGCTTGGGCGGACAGGGGGCCGCAGAGACCCAGTACTTC.

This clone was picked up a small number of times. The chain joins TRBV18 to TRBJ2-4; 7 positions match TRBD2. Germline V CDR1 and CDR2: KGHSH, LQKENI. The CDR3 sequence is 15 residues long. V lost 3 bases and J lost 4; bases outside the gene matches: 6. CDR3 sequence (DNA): TGTGCCAGCTCACCGGCGGGAGAGGGGAAAAACATTCAGTACTTC. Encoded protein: CASSPAGEGKNIQYF.

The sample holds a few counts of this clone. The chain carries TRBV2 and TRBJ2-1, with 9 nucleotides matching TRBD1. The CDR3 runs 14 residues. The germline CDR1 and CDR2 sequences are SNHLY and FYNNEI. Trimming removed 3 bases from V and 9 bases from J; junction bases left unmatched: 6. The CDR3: CASSDVTGGGEQFF. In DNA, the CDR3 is TGTGCCAGCAGTGATGTGACAGGGGGGGGTGAGCAGTTCTTC.

The CDR3 reads CASSFHSGTTKNIQYF. The CDR3 DNA is TGTGCCAGCAGTTTTCATTCCGGGACTACCAAAAACATTCAGTACTTC. The chain carries TRBV28 and TRBJ2-4, with 7 bases that match TRBD2. CDR1 and CDR2 from the germline V gene are MDHEN and SYDVKM. The CDR3 has 16 residues. Unmatched junction bases numbered 7, after V lost 3 bases and J lost 2 bases. The full variable domain, rest sourced from reference TRBV28 and TRBJ2-4, is DVKVTQSSRYLVKRTGEKVFLECVQDMDHENMFWYRQDPGLGLRLIYFSYDVKMKEKGDIPEGYSVSREKKERFSLILESASTNQTSMYLCASSFHSGTTKNIQYFGAGTRLSVL.

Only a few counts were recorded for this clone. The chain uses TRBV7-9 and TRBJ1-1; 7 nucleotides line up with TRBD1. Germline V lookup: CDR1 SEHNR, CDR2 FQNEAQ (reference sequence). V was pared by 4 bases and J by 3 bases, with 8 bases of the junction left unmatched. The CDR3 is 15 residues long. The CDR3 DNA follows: TGTGCCAGCAGCTCTCTAAACAGGGGAGACACTGAAGCTTTCTTT. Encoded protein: CASSSLNRGDTEAFF.

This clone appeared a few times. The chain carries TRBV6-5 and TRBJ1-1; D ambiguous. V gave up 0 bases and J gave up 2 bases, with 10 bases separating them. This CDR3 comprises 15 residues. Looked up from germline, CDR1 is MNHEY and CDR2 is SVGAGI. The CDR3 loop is CASSYSTRGNTEAFF. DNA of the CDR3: TGTGCCAGCAGTTACTCGACTCGGGGTAACACTGAAGCTTTCTTT.

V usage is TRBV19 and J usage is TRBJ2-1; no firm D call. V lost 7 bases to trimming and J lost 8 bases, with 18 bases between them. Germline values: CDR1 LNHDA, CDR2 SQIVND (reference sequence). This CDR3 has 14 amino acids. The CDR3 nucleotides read TGTGCCAGTAAGGCGGCGAGGTTTGTGGATGAGCAGTTCTTC. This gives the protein CASKAARFVDEQFF.

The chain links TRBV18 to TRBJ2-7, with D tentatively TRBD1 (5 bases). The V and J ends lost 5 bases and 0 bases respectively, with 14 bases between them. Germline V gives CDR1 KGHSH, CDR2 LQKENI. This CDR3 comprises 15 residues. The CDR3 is CASSLGVLSSYEQYV. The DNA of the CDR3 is TGTGCCAGCTCATTAGGGGTATTGAGCTCCTACGAGCAGTACGTC.

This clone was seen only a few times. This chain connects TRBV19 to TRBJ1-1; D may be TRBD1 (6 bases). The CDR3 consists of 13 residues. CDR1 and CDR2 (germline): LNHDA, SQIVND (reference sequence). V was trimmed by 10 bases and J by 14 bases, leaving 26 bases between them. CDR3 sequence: CATLAAGSGGPFF. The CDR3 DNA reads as TGTGCCACCCTCGCCGCCGGCAGCGGGGGCCCCTTCTTT.

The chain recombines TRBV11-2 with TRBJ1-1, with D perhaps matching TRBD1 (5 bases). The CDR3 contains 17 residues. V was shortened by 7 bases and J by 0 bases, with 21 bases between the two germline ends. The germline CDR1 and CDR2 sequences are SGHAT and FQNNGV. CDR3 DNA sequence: TGTGCCAGCATCCTGGGGAGGGGTAGCATCATGAACACTGAAGCTTTCTTT. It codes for CASILGRGSIMNTEAFF. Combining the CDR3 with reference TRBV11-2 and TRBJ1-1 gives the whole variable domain EAGVAQSPRYKIIEKRQSVAFWCNPISGHATLYWYQQILGQGPKLLIQFQNNGVVDDSQLPKDRFSAERLKGVDSTLKIQPAKLEDSAVYLCASILGRGSIMNTEAFFGQGTRLTVV.

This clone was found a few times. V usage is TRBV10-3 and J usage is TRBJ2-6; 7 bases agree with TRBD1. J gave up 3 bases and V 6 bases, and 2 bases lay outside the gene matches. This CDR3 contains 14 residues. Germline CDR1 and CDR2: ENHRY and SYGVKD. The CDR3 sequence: CAIRTGNGANVLTF. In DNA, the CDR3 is TGTGCCATCAGGACAGGGAATGGGGCCAACGTCCTGACTTTC.

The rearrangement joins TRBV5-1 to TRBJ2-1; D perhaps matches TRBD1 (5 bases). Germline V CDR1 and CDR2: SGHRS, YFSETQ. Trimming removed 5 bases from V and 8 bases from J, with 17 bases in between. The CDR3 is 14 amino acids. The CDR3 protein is CASRFQGTGHEQFF. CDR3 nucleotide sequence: TGCGCCAGCAGGTTTCAGGGCACAGGACATGAGCAGTTCTTC.